These 9 T cell receptor beta chains were all obtained from the same sample, sequenced in a study of cytomegalovirus exposure and HLA in healthy donors. In the PCR, 60 Vbeta and 13 Jbeta primers were used. Libraries were prepared by immunoSEQ multiplex PCR; TCRdb keeps only in-frame clonotypes and omits some of them. The table has 150,000 or so clones, 70% to 80% seen once. The specimen was PBMCs. The receptor set was obtained from a female donor in good health and CMV-seronegative.

The V and J genes are TRBV11-3 and TRBJ2-6, with D uncertain. The CDR3 is 15 amino acids. Trimming removed 4 bases from V and 1 base from J, with 8 bases in between. The germline gives CDR1 SGHNT, CDR2 YENEEA. CDR3 DNA: TGTGCCAGCAGCTCCGCAGTGTCTGGGGCCAACGTCCTGACTTTC. This codes for CASSSAVSGANVLTF.

In this sample, this clone turned up once. This chain connects TRBV7-2 to TRBJ2-5; 7 bases fit TRBD1. J gave up 2 bases and V 5 bases, and 5 bases lay outside the gene matches. The V gene's germline CDR1 is SGHTA and CDR2 FQGNSA. The CDR3 contains 14 residues. Here the CDR3 DNA reads TGTGCCAGCAGCATTGACAGGGATCAAGAGACCCAGTACTTC. Its translation: CASSIDRDQETQYF.

The chain has TRBV11-2 and TRBJ2-7, with 7 bases lining up with TRBD2. Germline-derived CDR1 and CDR2 are SGHAT and FQNNGV. The CDR3 is 14 amino acids. V dropped 6 bases and J dropped 0; count of bases not matched to a gene: 5. The DNA for the CDR3 is TGTGCCAGCAGAAAGGGACTAATCTCCTACGAGCAGTACTTC. Protein product: CASRKGLISYEQYF.

The chain is built from TRBV6-5 and TRBJ2-3; 7 nucleotides align to TRBD2. The CDR3 length is 15 residues. The germline CDR1 and CDR2 sequences are MNHEY and SVGAGI. V dropped 2 bases and J dropped 8; count of bases not matched to a gene: 10. In nucleotides, the CDR3 is TGTGCCAGCAGTTACGGCGGGAGAGACGGGAGTACGCAGTATTTT. This encodes CASSYGGRDGSTQYF.

This chain joins TRBV29-1 and TRBJ2-2, with 10 nucleotides matching TRBD2. The CDR3 consists of 14 residues. The trim removed 4 bases at V and 7 bases at J, leaving 6 bases unmatched. The germline V gene encodes CDR1 SQVTM and CDR2 ANQGSEA. The CDR3 region has the DNA TGCAGCGTTGCACCGGGACTAGCGAGCGGGGAGCTGTTTTTT. The encoded protein is CSVAPGLASGELFF.

The CDR3 region is CASSPDGESNQPQHF. The CDR3, as DNA: TGCGCCAGCAGCCCCGACGGGGAAAGCAATCAGCCCCAGCATTTT. The V and J genes are TRBV5-1 and TRBJ1-5; D remains unclear. Trimming stripped 4 bases from V and 1 base from J, with 12 bases between. Germline assignment: CDR1 SGHRS and CDR2 YFSETQ. The CDR3 totals 15 residues. The complete variable domain, with remaining parts taken from reference TRBV5-1 and TRBJ1-5, reads KAGVTQTPRYLIKTRGQQVTLSCSPISGHRSVSWYQQTPGQGLQFLFEYFSETQRNKGNFPGRFSGRQFSNSRSEMNVSTLELGDSALYLCASSPDGESNQPQHFGDGTRLSIL.

The chain carries TRBV2 and TRBJ2-3; 7 nucleotides match TRBD1. Germline CDR1 and CDR2: SNHLY and FYNNEI. J was trimmed by 1 base and V by 6 bases; bases with no gene match: 4. The CDR3 length is 14 residues. The CDR3 reads CASRRQGGTDTQYF. In DNA form, the CDR3 reads TGTGCCAGCAGGCGACAGGGAGGCACAGATACGCAGTATTTT.

The J gene is TRBJ2-7, the V gene TRBV4-2, with 8 bases matching TRBD2. This CDR3 spans 15 amino acids. V lost 3 bases to trimming and J lost 4 bases; unmatched junction nucleotides: 8. Germline values: CDR1 LGHNA, CDR2 YNFKEQ. The CDR3 loop reads CASSHPGTRAYEQYF. In nucleotides, the CDR3 is TGTGCCAGCAGCCATCCCGGGACTAGGGCTTACGAGCAGTACTTC.

The gene calls are TRBV28 and TRBJ1-4; D uncertain. This CDR3 spans 16 amino acids. Trimming stripped 3 bases from V and 0 bases from J, with 11 bases between. Germline lookup yields CDR1 MDHEN and CDR2 SYDVKM. The CDR3 loop reads CASSLYKYATNEKLFF. Written as DNA, the CDR3 is TGTGCCAGCAGTTTGTACAAATATGCAACTAATGAAAAACTGTTTTTT.